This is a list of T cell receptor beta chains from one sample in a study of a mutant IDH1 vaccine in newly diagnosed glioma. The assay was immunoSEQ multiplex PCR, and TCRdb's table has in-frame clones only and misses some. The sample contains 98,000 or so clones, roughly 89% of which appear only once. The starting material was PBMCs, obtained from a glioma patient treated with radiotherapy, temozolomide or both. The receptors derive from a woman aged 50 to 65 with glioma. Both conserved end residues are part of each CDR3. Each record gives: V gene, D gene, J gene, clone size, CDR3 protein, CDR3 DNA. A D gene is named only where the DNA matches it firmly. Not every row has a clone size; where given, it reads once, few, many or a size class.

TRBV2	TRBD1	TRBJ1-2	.	CASTKTGENYGYTF	TGTGCCAGCACAAAGACAGGGGAAAACTATGGCTACACCTTC
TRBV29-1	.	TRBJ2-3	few	CSVVSGSTDTQYF	TGCAGCGTTGTTAGCGGCAGCACAGATACGCAGTATTTT
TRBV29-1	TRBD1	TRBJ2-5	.	CSAPGTEYQETQYF	TGCAGCGCCCCGGGGACAGAGTACCAAGAGACCCAGTACTTC
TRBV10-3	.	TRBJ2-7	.	CAISELSYEQYF	TGTGCCATCAGTGAGTTGTCCTACGAGCAGTACTTC
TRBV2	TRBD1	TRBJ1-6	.	CASSPQGADNSPLHF	TGTGCCAGCAGTCCCCAGGGGGCAGATAATTCACCCCTCCACTTT
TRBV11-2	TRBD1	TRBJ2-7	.	CASSRGQGAREQYF	TGTGCCAGCAGCCGCGGACAGGGGGCGCGCGAGCAGTACTTC
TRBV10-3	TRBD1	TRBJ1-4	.	CAISESMDRGREKLFF	TGTGCCATCAGTGAGTCCATGGACAGGGGGCGTGAAAAACTGTTTTTT
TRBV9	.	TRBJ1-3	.	CASSVGSGNTIYF	TGTGCCAGCAGCGTAGGCTCTGGAAACACCATATATTTT
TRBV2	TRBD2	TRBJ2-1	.	CASSSTGTSSYNEQFF	TGTGCCAGCAGTTCCACCGGGACTAGCTCCTACAATGAGCAGTTCTTC
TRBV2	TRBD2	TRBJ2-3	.	CASSRPSGSDTQYF	TGTGCCAGCAGCCGTCCTAGCGGGTCAGATACGCAGTATTTT
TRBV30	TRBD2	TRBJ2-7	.	CAWTGTSSYEQYF	TGTGCCTGGACCGGGACTAGTTCCTACGAGCAGTACTTC
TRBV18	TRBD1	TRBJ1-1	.	CASSLPDRDAEAFF	TGTGCCAGCTCACTTCCGGACAGGGACGCTGAAGCTTTCTTT
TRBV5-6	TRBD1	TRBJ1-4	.	CASSLPGQSNEKLFF	TGTGCCAGCAGCTTACCGGGACAGAGTAATGAAAAACTGTTTTTT
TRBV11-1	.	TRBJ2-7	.	CASSLAGNTREQYF	TGTGCCAGCAGCTTAGCGGGAAACACACGCGAGCAGTACTTC
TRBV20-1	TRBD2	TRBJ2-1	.	CSAREIVEQFF	TGCAGCGCGCGGGAGATAGTTGAGCAGTTCTTC
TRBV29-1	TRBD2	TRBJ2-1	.	CSVDGLAGIEQFF	TGCAGCGTTGACGGATTAGCGGGTATTGAGCAGTTCTTC
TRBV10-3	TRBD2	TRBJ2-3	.	CAISPSGRADTQYF	TGTGCCATCAGTCCTAGCGGGAGGGCAGATACGCAGTATTTT
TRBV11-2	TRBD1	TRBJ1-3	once	CASSPDRVGNTIYF	TGTGCCAGCAGCCCAGACAGGGTGGGAAACACCATATATTTT
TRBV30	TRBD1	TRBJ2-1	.	CAWSVRRTGSYNEQFF	TGTGCCTGGAGTGTACGTCGGACAGGGTCCTACAATGAGCAGTTCTTC
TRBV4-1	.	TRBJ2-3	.	CASSLQVRGGTDTQYF	TGCGCCAGCAGCCTTCAGGTCCGGGGCGGCACAGATACGCAGTATTTT
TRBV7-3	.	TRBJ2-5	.	CASSEMGSTETQYF	TGTGCCAGCAGCGAGATGGGCAGTACGGAGACCCAGTACTTC
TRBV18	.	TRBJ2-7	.	CASSPGRQLYEQYF	TGTGCCAGCTCACCAGGGCGTCAGCTCTACGAGCAGTACTTC
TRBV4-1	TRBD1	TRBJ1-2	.	CASSQGQGAYGYTF	TGCGCCAGCAGCCAAGGACAGGGGGCCTATGGCTACACCTTC
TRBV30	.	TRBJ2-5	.	CAWTVQGLTQYF	TGTGCCTGGACAGTTCAGGGGCTAACCCAGTACTTC
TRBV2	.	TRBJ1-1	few	CASTMTMNTEAFF	TGTGCCAGCACCATGACAATGAACACTGAAGCTTTCTTT
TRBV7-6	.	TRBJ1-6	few	CASSLTHGDSPLHF	TGTGCCAGCAGCTTGACCCATGGAGATTCACCCCTCCACTTT
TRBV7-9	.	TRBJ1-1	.	CASSLVLGSNTEAFF	TGTGCCAGCAGCTTAGTCCTAGGGTCGAACACTGAAGCTTTCTTT
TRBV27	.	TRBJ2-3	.	CASSPGRATQYF	TGTGCCAGCAGTCCTGGGCGAGCTACGCAGTATTTT
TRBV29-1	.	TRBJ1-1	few	CSAEDRTEAFF	TGCAGCGCTGAAGACAGGACTGAAGCTTTCTTT
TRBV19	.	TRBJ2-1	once	CASSMLGGNSYNEQFF	TGTGCCAGTAGTATGCTAGGGGGAAACTCCTACAATGAGCAGTTCTTC
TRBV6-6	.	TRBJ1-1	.	CASISDRMNTEAFF	TGTGCCAGCATTAGCGACAGGATGAACACTGAAGCTTTCTTT
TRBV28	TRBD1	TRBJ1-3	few	CASSSWTGGEGNTIYF	TGTGCCAGCAGCTCATGGACAGGGGGAGAAGGAAACACCATATATTTT
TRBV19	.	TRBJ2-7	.	CASSTEQGNEQYF	TGTGCCAGTAGTACCGAGCAGGGAAACGAGCAGTACTTC
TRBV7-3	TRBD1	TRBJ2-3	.	CASSEGTGLADTQYF	TGTGCCAGCAGCGAAGGGACAGGGCTCGCAGATACGCAGTATTTT
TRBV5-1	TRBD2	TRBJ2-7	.	CASSLVPGVAGGKQYF	TGCGCCAGCAGCTTGGTCCCAGGTGTAGCGGGAGGTAAGCAGTACTTC
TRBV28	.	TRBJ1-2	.	CASSSLGGYTF	TGTGCCAGCAGTTCCTTAGGGGGCTACACCTTC
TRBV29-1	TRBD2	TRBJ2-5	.	CSVAGTSGKVETQYF	TGCAGCGTCGCCGGGACTAGCGGGAAGGTAGAGACCCAGTACTTC
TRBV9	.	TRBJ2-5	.	CASSVLPGETQYF	TGTGCCAGCAGCGTACTCCCGGGAGAGACCCAGTACTTC
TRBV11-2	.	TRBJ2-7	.	CASSFPASRAYEQYF	TGTGCCAGCAGCTTCCCCGCATCCCGGGCCTACGAGCAGTACTTC
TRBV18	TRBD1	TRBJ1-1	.	CASSLPGQLNTEAFF	TGTGCCAGCTCACTTCCGGGACAGCTGAACACTGAAGCTTTCTTT
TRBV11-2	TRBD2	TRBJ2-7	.	CASSPRETSGSPQRYEQYF	TGTGCCAGCAGCCCAAGAGAGACTAGCGGGAGCCCGCAACGCTACGAGCAGTACTTC
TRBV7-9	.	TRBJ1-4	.	CASSWAATTNEKLFF	TGTGCCAGCAGTTGGGCGGCTACAACTAATGAAAAACTGTTTTTT
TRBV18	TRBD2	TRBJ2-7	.	CASSPPGGRRIYEQYF	TGTGCCAGCTCACCACCGGGCGGGAGACGGATATACGAGCAGTACTTC
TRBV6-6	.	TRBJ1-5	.	CASSYSTHSNQPQHF	TGTGCCAGCAGTTACTCGACACATAGCAATCAGCCCCAGCATTTT
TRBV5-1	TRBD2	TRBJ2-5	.	CASSLVTSGRGETQYF	TGCGCCAGCAGCTTGGTTACTAGCGGGAGGGGAGAGACCCAGTACTTC
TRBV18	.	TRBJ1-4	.	CASSPVRTDEKLFF	TGTGCCAGCTCCCCCGTCCGGACAGATGAAAAACTGTTTTTT
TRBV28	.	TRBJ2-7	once	CASSPPLRLTYEQYF	TGTGCCAGCAGCCCCCCCCTGCGGCTGACCTACGAGCAGTACTTC